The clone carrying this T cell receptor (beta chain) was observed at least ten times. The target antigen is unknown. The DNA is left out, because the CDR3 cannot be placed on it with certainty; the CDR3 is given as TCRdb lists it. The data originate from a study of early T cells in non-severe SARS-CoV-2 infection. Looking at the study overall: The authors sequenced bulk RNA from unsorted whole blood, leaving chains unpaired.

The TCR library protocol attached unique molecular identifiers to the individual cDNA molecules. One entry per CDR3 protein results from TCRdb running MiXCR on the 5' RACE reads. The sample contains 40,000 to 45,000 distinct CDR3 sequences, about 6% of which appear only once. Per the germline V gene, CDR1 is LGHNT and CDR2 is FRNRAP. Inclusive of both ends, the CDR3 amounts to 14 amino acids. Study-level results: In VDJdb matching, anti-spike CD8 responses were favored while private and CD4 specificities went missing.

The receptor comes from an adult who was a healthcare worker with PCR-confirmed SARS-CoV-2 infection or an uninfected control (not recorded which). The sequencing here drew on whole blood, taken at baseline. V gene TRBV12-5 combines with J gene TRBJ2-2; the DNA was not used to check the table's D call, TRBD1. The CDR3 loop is CASRTGSEAGSCFF.